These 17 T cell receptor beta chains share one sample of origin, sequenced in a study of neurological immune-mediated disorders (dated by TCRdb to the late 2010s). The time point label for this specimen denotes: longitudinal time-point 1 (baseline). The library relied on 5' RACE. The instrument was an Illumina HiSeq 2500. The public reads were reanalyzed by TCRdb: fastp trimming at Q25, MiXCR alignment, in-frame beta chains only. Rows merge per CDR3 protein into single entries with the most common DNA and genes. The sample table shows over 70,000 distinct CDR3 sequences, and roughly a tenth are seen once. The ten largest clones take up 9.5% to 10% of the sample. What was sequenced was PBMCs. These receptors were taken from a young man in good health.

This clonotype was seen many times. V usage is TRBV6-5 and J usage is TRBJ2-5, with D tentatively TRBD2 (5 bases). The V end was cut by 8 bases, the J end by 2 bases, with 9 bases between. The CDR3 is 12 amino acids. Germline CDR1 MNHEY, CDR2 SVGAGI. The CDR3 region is CASRRSQETQYF. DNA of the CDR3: TGTGCCAGCCGGAGGAGTCAAGAGACCCAGTACTTC.

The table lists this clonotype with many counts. Here the CDR3 reads CASSLSRSNTEAFF. The CDR3 nucleotides read TGTGCCAGCAGCTTAAGTCGGTCGAACACTGAAGCTTTCTTT. The chain is built from TRBV7-2 and TRBJ1-1; D gene uncertain. With 2 bases removed from V and 1 base from J, the gap between germline ends came to 8 bases. The CDR3 consists of 14 residues. Germline V gene data show CDR1 as SGHTA and CDR2 as FQGNSA.

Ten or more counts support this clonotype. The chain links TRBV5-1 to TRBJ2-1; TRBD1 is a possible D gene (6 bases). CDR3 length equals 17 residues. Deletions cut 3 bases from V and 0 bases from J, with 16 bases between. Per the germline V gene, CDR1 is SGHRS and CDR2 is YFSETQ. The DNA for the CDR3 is TGCGCCAGCAGCTCCGGGGACGGACAGCGCTCCTACAATGAGCAGTTCTTC. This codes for CASSSGDGQRSYNEQFF.

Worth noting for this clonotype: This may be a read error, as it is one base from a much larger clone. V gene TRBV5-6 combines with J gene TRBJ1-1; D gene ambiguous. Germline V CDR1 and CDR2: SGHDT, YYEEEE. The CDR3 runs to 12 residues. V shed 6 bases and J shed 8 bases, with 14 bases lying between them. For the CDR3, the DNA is TGTGCCAGCATCCATGGACGGCACGAAGCTTTCTTT. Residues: CASIHGRHEAFF.

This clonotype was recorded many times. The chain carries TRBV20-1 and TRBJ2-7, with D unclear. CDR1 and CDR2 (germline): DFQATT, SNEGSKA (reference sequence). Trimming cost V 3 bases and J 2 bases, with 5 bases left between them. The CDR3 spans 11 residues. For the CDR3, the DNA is TGCAGTGCTAGTCTGGCCTACGAGCAGTACTTC. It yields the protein CSASLAYEQYF.

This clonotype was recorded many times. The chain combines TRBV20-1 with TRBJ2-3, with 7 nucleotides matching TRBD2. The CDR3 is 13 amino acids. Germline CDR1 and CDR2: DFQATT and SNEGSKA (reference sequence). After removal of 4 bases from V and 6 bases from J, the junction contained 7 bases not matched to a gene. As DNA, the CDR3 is TGCAGTGCTACAACTAGCGCCTCGGATACGCAGTATTTT. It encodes CSATTSASDTQYF.

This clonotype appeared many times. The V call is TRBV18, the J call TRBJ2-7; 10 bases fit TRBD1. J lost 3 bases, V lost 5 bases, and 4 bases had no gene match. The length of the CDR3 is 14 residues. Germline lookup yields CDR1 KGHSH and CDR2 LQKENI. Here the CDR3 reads CASSDRGQSYEQYF. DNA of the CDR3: TGTGCCAGCTCAGACAGGGGGCAAAGCTACGAGCAGTACTTC.

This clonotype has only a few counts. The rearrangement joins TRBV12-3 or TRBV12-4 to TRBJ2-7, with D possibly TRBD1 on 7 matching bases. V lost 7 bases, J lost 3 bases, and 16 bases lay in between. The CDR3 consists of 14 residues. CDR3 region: CASTLSGGGYEQYF. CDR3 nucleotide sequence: TGTGCCAGCACGCTTTCAGGGGGAGGCTACGAGCAGTACTTC.

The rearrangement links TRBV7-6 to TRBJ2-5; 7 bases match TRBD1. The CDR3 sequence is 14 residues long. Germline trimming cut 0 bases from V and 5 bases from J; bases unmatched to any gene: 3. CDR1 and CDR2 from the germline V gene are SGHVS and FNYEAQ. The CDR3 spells CASSLAQGSETQYF. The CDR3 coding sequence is TGTGCCAGCAGCTTAGCACAGGGGAGCGAGACCCAGTACTTC.

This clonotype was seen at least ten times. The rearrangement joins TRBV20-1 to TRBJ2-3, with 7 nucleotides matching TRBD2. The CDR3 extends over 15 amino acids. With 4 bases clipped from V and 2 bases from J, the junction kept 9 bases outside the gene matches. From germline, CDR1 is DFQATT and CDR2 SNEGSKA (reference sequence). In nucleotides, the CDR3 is TGCAGTGCTACTCTGGGAGCGGGGTACACAGATACGCAGTATTTT. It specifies CSATLGAGYTDTQYF.

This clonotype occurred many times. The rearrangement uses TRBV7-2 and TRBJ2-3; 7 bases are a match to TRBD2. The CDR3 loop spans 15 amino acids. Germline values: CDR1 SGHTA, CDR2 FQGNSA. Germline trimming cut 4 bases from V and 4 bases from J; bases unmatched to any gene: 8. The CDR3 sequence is CASSSRGRGSDTQYF. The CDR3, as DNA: TGTGCCAGCAGCTCACGGGGGAGGGGCTCAGATACGCAGTATTTT.

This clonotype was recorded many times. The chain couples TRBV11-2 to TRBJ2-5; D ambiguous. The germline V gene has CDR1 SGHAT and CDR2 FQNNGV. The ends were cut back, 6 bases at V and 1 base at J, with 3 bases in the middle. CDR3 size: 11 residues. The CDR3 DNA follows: TGTGCCAGCAGGGGCCAAGAGACCCAGTACTTC. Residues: CASRGQETQYF.

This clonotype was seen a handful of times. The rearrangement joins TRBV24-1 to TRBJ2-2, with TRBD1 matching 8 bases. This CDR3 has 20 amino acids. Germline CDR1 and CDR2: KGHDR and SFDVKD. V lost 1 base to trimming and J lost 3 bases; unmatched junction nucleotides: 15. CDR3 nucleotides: TGTGCCACCAGTGATTTCGGGACAGGCAACGAAACGATTTACACCGGGGAGCTGTTTTTT. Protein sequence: CATSDFGTGNETIYTGELFF.

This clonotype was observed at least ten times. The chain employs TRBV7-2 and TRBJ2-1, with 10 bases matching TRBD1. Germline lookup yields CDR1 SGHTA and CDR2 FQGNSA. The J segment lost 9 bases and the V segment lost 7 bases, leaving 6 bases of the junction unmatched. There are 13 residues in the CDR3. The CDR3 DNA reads TGTGCCAGCACCAGCGGGGACAGGGGTGAGCAGTTCTTC. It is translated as CASTSGDRGEQFF.

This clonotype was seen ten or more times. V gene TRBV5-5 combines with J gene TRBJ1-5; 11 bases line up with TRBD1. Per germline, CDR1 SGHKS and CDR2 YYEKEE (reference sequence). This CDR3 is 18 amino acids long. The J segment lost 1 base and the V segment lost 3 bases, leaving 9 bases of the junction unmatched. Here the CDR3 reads CASSSGTGGYLSNQPQHF. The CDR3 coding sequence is TGTGCCAGCAGCTCCGGGACAGGGGGTTATTTGAGCAATCAGCCCCAGCATTTT.

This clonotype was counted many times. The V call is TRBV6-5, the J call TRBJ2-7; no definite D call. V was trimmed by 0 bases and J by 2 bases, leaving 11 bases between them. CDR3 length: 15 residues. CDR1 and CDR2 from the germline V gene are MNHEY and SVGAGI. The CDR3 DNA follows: TGTGCCAGCAGTTACTCGAACGTCGCAACCTACGAGCAGTACTTC. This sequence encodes CASSYSNVATYEQYF.

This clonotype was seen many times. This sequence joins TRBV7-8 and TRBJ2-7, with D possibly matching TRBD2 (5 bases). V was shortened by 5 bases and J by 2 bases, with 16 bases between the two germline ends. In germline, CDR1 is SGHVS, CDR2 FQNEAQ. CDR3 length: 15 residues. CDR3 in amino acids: CASSPPTRGPYEQYF. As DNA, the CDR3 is TGTGCCAGCAGCCCCCCTACTAGAGGACCCTACGAGCAGTACTTC.